Listed below are T cell receptor beta chains from one sample, sequenced in a study of T cells in localized non-small cell lung cancer. Libraries were prepared by immunoSEQ multiplex PCR; TCRdb keeps only in-frame clonotypes and omits some of them. This table holds more than 20,000 clones, 80% to 85% found once. The sequences come from PBMCs, collected before any cancer treatment. The source is a man aged 40-75 years with stage II lung adenocarcinoma. CDR3s include the opening cysteine and the closing phenylalanine or tryptophan. A D gene is named only where the DNA matches it firmly. Only some rows state a clone size, as once, few, many or a class for expanded clones.

abundance | d_gene | j_gene | v_gene | CDR3nt | CDR3aa
- | TRBD1 | TRBJ2-2 | TRBV6-6 | TGTGCCAGCAGTTACTCTGGGACAGAGACCGGGGAGCTGTTTTTT | CASSYSGTETGELFF
- | TRBD2 | TRBJ2-1 | TRBV4-1 | TGCGCCAGCGCCAGACTAGCGGGGGGGGGTGAGCAGTTCTTC | CASARLAGGGEQFF
once | - | TRBJ2-3 | TRBV19 | TGTGCCAGTAGTATCGACAGGAGTACGCAGTATTTT | CASSIDRSTQYF
- | - | TRBJ2-7 | TRBV19 | TGTGCCAGTACCCGTAATTTTGCAGGGGCCTACGAGCAGTACTTC | CASTRNFAGAYEQYF
- | - | TRBJ1-2 | TRBV6-5 | TGTGCCAGCAGGTTGGACGGTAACTATGGCTACACCTTC | CASRLDGNYGYTF
- | TRBD2 | TRBJ2-3 | TRBV11-2 | TGTGCCAGCAGCCCCGGGACTAGCGGAAGCACAGATACGCAGTATTTT | CASSPGTSGSTDTQYF
- | TRBD1 | TRBJ2-1 | TRBV11-2 | TGTGCCAGCAGCCTCGGGACAGAGTACAATGAGCAGTTCTTC | CASSLGTEYNEQFF
- | TRBD1 | TRBJ1-1 | TRBV5-8 | TGTGCCAGCAGCCCATATAGGACAGGGGGCACTGAAGCTTTCTTT | CASSPYRTGGTEAFF
- | TRBD2 | TRBJ2-2 | TRBV30 | TGTGCCTGGGTGAGCGGGATCAACACCGGGGAGCTGTTTTTT | CAWVSGINTGELFF
- | - | TRBJ1-5 | TRBV30 | TGTGCCTGGAGTGATCCCTCCACGCTTAATCAGCCCCAGCATTTT | CAWSDPSTLNQPQHF
- | - | TRBJ2-7 | TRBV11-2 | TGTGCCAGCAGCTTTACAGTCTACGAGCAGTACTTC | CASSFTVYEQYF
- | TRBD2 | TRBJ2-5 | TRBV7-2 | TGTGCCAGCTTGGGACTAGGAGAGACCCAGTACTTC | CASLGLGETQYF
- | - | TRBJ1-3 | TRBV6-1 | TGTGCCAGCAGTGATGCCGGACGGAACCTTGGAAACACCATATATTTT | CASSDAGRNLGNTIYF
- | - | TRBJ1-3 | TRBV6-6 | TGTGCCAGCAGTTACTCGGGGGACGGAAACACCATATATTTT | CASSYSGDGNTIYF
- | - | TRBJ2-3 | TRBV21-1 | TGTGCCAGCAGCACCCCTGCTAGCGGATCCGGTCGAAGAACAGATACGCAGTATTTT | CASSTPASGSGRRTDTQYF
- | - | TRBJ1-3 | TRBV2 | TGTGCCAGCAGTGAAGAGGGGGGCCCTGGAAACACCATATATTTT | CASSEEGGPGNTIYF
- | TRBD1 | TRBJ1-4 | TRBV2 | TGTGCCAGTGCTATGGCGACAGGGACTGAAAAACTGTTTTTT | CASAMATGTEKLFF
- | - | TRBJ1-2 | TRBV4-3 | TGCGCCAGCAGCCAAGATTTTGTCCGGGGTGGCTACACCTTC | CASSQDFVRGGYTF
- | - | TRBJ1-1 | TRBV5-1 | TGCGCCAGCTCCCCCCGGGGGAGGCGCAGCATGAACACTGAAGCTTTCTTT | CASSPRGRRSMNTEAFF